This section outlines one TCR beta chain sequence together with its context. Its antigen is undetermined. Regarding donors, all were healthy bone marrow donors. With V trimmed by 1 base and J by 6 bases, 4 bases remained unmatched. Germline CDR1 SGDLS, CDR2 YYNGEE. The CDR3 is 16 amino acids. The data are from a study of cytomegalovirus exposure and HLA in healthy donors. The study ran its PCR with 60 Vbeta and 13 Jbeta primers. This table comes from immunoSEQ multiplex PCR, and its TCRdb copy is limited to in-frame clones, with some not included. Of some 120,000 clones detected, around three quarters appear once; the ten largest clones hold just over 2.5%. General study findings and limits: A later analysis reportedly identified an Asian-associated ancestry cluster as carrying fewer N-insertions than the approximately 620-donor mean. With high specificity and sensitivity, the classifier reportedly diagnosed cytomegalovirus status. A later examination showed that TCR association rates differed by HLA locus, with DRB1 most and HLA-C fewest.

V and J are TRBV9 and TRBJ2-2; 12 nucleotides agree with TRBD2. Sequenced input: PBMCs. The TCR sequence derives from a man under 40 in good health and CMV-seronegative. The CDR3 sequence: CASSVLTSGRAGELFF. CDR3 DNA: TGTGCCAGCAGCGTATTGACTAGCGGGAGAGCCGGGGAGCTGTTTTTT.